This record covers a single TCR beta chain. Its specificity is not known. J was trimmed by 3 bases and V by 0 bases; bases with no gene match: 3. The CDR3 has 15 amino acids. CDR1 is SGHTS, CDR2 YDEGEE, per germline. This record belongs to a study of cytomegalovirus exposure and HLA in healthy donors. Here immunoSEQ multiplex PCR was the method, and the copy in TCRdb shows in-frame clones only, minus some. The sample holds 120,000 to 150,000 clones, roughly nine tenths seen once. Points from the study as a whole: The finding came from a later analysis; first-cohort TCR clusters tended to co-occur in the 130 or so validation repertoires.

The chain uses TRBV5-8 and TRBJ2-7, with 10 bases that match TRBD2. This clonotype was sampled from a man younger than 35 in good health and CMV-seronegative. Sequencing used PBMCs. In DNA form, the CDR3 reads TGTGCCAGCAGCTTGGAACTAGCGGGAAACTACGAGCAGTACTTC. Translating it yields CASSLELAGNYEQYF.